The 12 T cell receptor beta chains in this list originate from one sample, sequenced in a study of beta chain features in type 1 diabetes. Antigen specificity for these receptors is unknown. The whole isolated RNA underwent reverse transcription, so sequencing captured expressed TCRB transcripts. The data were produced by immunoSEQ multiplex PCR, yet TCRdb's version contains in-frame clones alone and is incomplete. Here the sample spans under 850,000 clones, 13% being singletons. Findings and limits, study-wide: All four CD4+ subsets from Type 1 diabetes patients carried moderately but significantly shorter TCRB CDR3s.

Sequencing was carried out using naive CD4+ T cells from blood. The receptors were sampled from a man aged 18-30 years with type 1 diabetes.

This clone was seen a handful of times. The chain combines TRBV30 with TRBJ2-5, with D maybe TRBD1 (5 bases). The CDR3 covers 12 residues. The V and J ends lost 3 bases and 5 bases respectively, with 10 bases between them. Germline-derived CDR1 and CDR2 are GTSNPN and SVGIG (reference sequence). CDR3 residues: CAWSRERETQYF. The DNA of the CDR3 is TGTGCCTGGAGCAGGGAAAGGGAGACCCAGTACTTC.

The chain has TRBV6-5 and TRBJ1-2; D call uncertain. The CDR3 consists of 14 residues. Germline loops: CDR1 MNHEY, CDR2 SVGAGI. V lost 8 bases to trimming and J lost 8 bases, with 21 bases between them. For the CDR3, the DNA is TGTGCCAGCCGATCCGGGAGCTCTATCAGGGGCTACACCTTC. Translating it yields CASRSGSSIRGYTF.

This clone was picked up a small number of times. V is TRBV19 and J is TRBJ1-1; maybe TRBD1 (5 bases). CDR1 is LNHDA, CDR2 SQIVND, per germline (reference sequence). The CDR3 is 14 amino acids. The V end was cut by 3 bases, the J end by 4 bases, with 12 bases between. In DNA form, the CDR3 reads TGTGCCAGTAGTATCGGCAGGGCGGGCACTGAAGCTTTCTTT. Translation: CASSIGRAGTEAFF.

With respect to this clone: Additional DNA sequences in this sample encode the identical CDR3. The chain carries TRBV18 and TRBJ1-5; D not certain. In germline, CDR1 is KGHSH, CDR2 LQKENI. The CDR3 spans 13 residues. V lost 2 bases and J lost 4, with 6 bases in between. CDR3 sequence: CASSPSENQPQHF. The CDR3 nucleotides are TGTGCCAGCTCACCATCAGAGAATCAGCCCCAGCATTTT.

This clone has more than one count but fewer than ten. DNA of the CDR3: TGTGCCAGCAGTTTCCGGGACAGGGTCGAGCAGTACTTC. Its protein is CASSFRDRVEQYF. The chain uses TRBV27 and TRBJ2-7; TRBD1 matches 9 bases. The CDR3 has 13 amino acids. The V segment lost 3 bases and the J segment 6 bases; nucleotides outside the gene matches: 3. The germline V gene encodes CDR1 MNHEY and CDR2 SMNVEV (reference sequence).

Many counts were recorded for this clone. The rearrangement links TRBV14 to TRBJ2-6; D unclear. This CDR3 spans 15 amino acids. V gave up 3 bases and J gave up 0 bases, with 6 bases separating them. Germline assignment: CDR1 SGHDN and CDR2 FVKESK. The CDR3 reads CASSHESSGANVLTF. DNA for the CDR3: TGTGCCAGCAGCCACGAGTCCTCTGGGGCCAACGTCCTGACTTTC.

The V call is TRBV6-5, the J call TRBJ1-2; D is uncertain. Looked up from germline, CDR1 is MNHEY and CDR2 is SVGAGI. The ends were cut back, 2 bases at V and 8 bases at J, with 12 bases in the middle. The CDR3 sequence is 13 residues long. Here the CDR3 DNA reads TGTGCCAGCAGTTACGACGGTTTTCAGGGCTACACCTTC. It encodes CASSYDGFQGYTF.

The chain joins TRBV9 to TRBJ1-5, with TRBD1 as a possible D gene (5 bases). Trimming pared 0 bases from V and 0 bases from J, leaving 10 bases between. Germline CDR1 is SGDLS and CDR2 is YYNGEE. The CDR3 has 16 residues. The CDR3 DNA sequence: TGTGCCAGCAGCGTAGGAGGACAAGATAGCAATCAGCCCCAGCATTTT. This encodes CASSVGGQDSNQPQHF.

The rearrangement joins TRBV5-1 to TRBJ2-7, with D tentatively TRBD1 (6 bases). The V and J ends lost 4 bases and 3 bases respectively, with 17 bases between them. The CDR3 spans 15 residues. Looked up from germline, CDR1 is SGHRS and CDR2 is YFSETQ. The CDR3: CASSQQGVGGYEQYF. CDR3 coding DNA: TGCGCCAGCAGCCAACAGGGAGTTGGAGGCTACGAGCAGTACTTC.

There are a few counts of this clone. Distinct nucleotide sequences in the sample also encode this CDR3. The chain is built from TRBV6-1 and TRBJ1-5; unclear D gene. CDR3 length: 12 residues. V was clipped by 8 bases and J by 4 bases, with 9 bases between them. CDR1 is MNHNS, CDR2 SASEGT, per germline. The CDR3 DNA reads TGTGCCAGCTCAGCGGGTAATCAGCCCCAGCATTTT. Translated: CASSAGNQPQHF.

This clone was seen a handful of times. This sequence joins TRBV5-1 and TRBJ1-1; D not certain. Germline CDR1 and CDR2: SGHRS and YFSETQ. This CDR3 region has 14 residues. Trimming left V 0 bases short and J 6 bases short, with 12 bases between. For the CDR3, the DNA is TGCGCCAGCAGCTTGGCCATGGCACCCTCTGAAGCTTTCTTT. This encodes CASSLAMAPSEAFF.

This clone was seen a few times. This chain uses TRBV6-5 with TRBJ2-7, with D tentatively TRBD2 (6 bases). CDR3 length: 16 amino acids. Looked up from germline, CDR1 is MNHEY and CDR2 is SVGAGI. V lost 0 bases, J lost 2 bases, and 14 bases lay in between. The CDR3 here is CASSYSRGADAYEQYF. CDR3 in DNA: TGTGCCAGCAGTTACTCGCGGGGCGCAGACGCCTACGAGCAGTACTTC.